This TCR beta chain was sequenced for a study of T-cell memory formation after mild COVID-19. TCRdb recomputed calls from the 5' RACE reads with MiXCR, one row per CDR3 protein. The repertoire includes about 390,000 distinct CDR3 sequences, 15% to 20% of them detected once, and roughly 21% sits in the top ten. Germline-derived CDR1 and CDR2 are DFQATT and SNEGSKA (reference sequence). The CDR3 runs to 14 residues. Trimming removed 0 bases from V and 0 bases from J, with 8 bases in between. The rearrangement joins TRBV20-1 to TRBJ1-2; D not resolved. Sequences were obtained from PBMCs or a T cell subset sorted from them (not recorded which). The sequence was collected from a man younger than 35 who had mild COVID-19 (a few samples of this study predate the infection). Cell type and time point are not known. The CDR3 here is CSARDRGPNYGYTF. CDR3 in DNA: TGCAGTGCTAGAGATCGCGGCCCTAACTATGGCTACACCTTC.